This T cell receptor beta chain stems from a study of cytomegalovirus exposure and HLA in healthy donors. Looking at the study overall: Findings of an earlier analysis included more than 90 million unique TCR beta sequences from about 180 million T cells.

Findings of the study overall: Both high specificity and high sensitivity reportedly marked the classifier's diagnosis of cytomegalovirus status.

To note about this clone: What it binds is unknown.

As for the donors, each was a healthy bone marrow donor. The PCR had 60 Vbeta and 13 Jbeta primers. Libraries were prepared by immunoSEQ multiplex PCR; TCRdb keeps only in-frame clonotypes and omits some of them. The data show 100,000 to 150,000 clones, approximately 81% seen once. This clonotype was obtained from a man aged 18 to 35 in good health and CMV-seropositive. Sample: PBMCs.

The CDR3 bases are TGTGCCAGCAGTTTAGTTTCTTCGGGGTGGGCTGAAGCTTTCTTT. Its protein product is CASSLVSSGWAEAFF. This chain uses TRBV27 with TRBJ1-1; D is uncertain. With 2 bases removed from V and 6 bases from J, the gap between germline ends came to 16 bases. CDR3 length equals 15 residues. Germline V gene lookup returns CDR1 MNHEY and CDR2 SMNVEV (reference sequence).